A selection of T cell receptor beta chains follows, all from one sample in a study of blood T cells in healthy people across ages. TCRdb itself ran the 5' RACE reads through MiXCR, one entry per CDR3 protein. This table holds some 1 million distinct CDR3 sequences, 35% to 55% found once. Source material: blood. The receptors were sampled from a woman aged 55-69 years in good health. Each CDR3 is given with its conserved first and last residue. D genes are given only for firm matches. Where a row states a size, it is once, few, many or the class of an expanded clone; other rows omit it.

j_gene: TRBJ1-1; abundance: -; v_gene: TRBV27; d_gene: TRBD1; CDR3aa: CASSRDRGPTEAFF; CDR3nt: TGTGCCAGCAGCCGGGACAGGGGCCCCACTGAAGCTTTCTTT
j_gene: TRBJ2-3; abundance: -; v_gene: TRBV24-1; d_gene: -; CDR3aa: CATSDLSDRTQYF; CDR3nt: TGTGCCACCAGTGATTTATCGGACAGAACGCAGTATTTT
j_gene: TRBJ2-7; abundance: -; v_gene: TRBV5-1; d_gene: TRBD2; CDR3aa: CASSSGLAGSSYGQYF; CDR3nt: TGCGCCAGCAGCTCGGGACTAGCGGGGAGCTCCTACGGGCAGTACTTC
j_gene: TRBJ2-1; abundance: -; v_gene: TRBV5-1; d_gene: -; CDR3aa: CASSARSGQNHNEQFF; CDR3nt: TGCGCCAGCAGCGCAAGAAGCGGGCAGAACCACAATGAGCAGTTCTTC
j_gene: TRBJ2-7; abundance: -; v_gene: TRBV2; d_gene: -; CDR3aa: CASSDILGAEQYF; CDR3nt: TGTGCCAGCAGCGACATCCTAGGGGCCGAGCAGTACTTC
j_gene: TRBJ2-5; abundance: -; v_gene: TRBV5-1; d_gene: -; CDR3aa: CASTNPSDNEQYF; CDR3nt: TGCGCCAGCACGAATCCTAGCGACAATGAGCAGTACTTC
j_gene: TRBJ2-6; abundance: -; v_gene: TRBV19; d_gene: -; CDR3aa: CASSPRLAGGANVLTF; CDR3nt: TGTGCCAGTAGTCCTCGTCTTGCAGGAGGGGCCAACGTCCTGACTTTC
j_gene: TRBJ1-2; abundance: once; v_gene: TRBV5-1; d_gene: -; CDR3aa: CASSFGQLSNYGYTF; CDR3nt: TGCGCCAGCAGCTTTGGGCAGCTATCTAACTATGGCTACACCTTC
j_gene: TRBJ2-7; abundance: -; v_gene: TRBV12-3/TRBV12-4; d_gene: TRBD1; CDR3aa: CASTLTGVEQYF; CDR3nt: TGTGCCAGCACCTTGACAGGGGTCGAGCAGTACTTC
j_gene: TRBJ2-5; abundance: -; v_gene: TRBV7-9; d_gene: -; CDR3aa: CASSLVRAHETQYF; CDR3nt: TGTGCCAGCAGCTTAGTACGGGCGCACGAGACCCAGTACTTC
j_gene: TRBJ2-1; abundance: -; v_gene: TRBV7-9; d_gene: TRBD2; CDR3aa: CASSPRPGTSGRGSYNEQFF; CDR3nt: TGTGCCAGCAGCCCTCGTCCCGGGACTAGCGGGAGGGGATCCTACAATGAGCAGTTCTTC
j_gene: TRBJ2-5; abundance: -; v_gene: TRBV3-1; d_gene: -; CDR3aa: CASSPRDRAGKTQYF; CDR3nt: TGTGCCAGCAGCCCCCGCGACAGGGCGGGGAAGACCCAGTACTTC
j_gene: TRBJ2-7; abundance: -; v_gene: TRBV19; d_gene: TRBD1; CDR3aa: CASSIDGTADEQYF; CDR3nt: TGTGCCAGTAGTATAGATGGGACAGCCGACGAGCAGTACTTC
j_gene: TRBJ2-3; abundance: many; v_gene: TRBV3-1; d_gene: -; CDR3aa: CASSHAGSTDTQYF; CDR3nt: TGTGCCAGCAGCCATGCGGGAAGCACAGATACGCAGTATTTT
j_gene: TRBJ2-3; abundance: few; v_gene: TRBV20-1; d_gene: TRBD2; CDR3aa: CSAINLREVGATDTQYF; CDR3nt: TGCAGTGCTATTAACCTTCGGGAGGTTGGGGCCACAGATACGCAGTATTTT
j_gene: TRBJ2-3; abundance: -; v_gene: TRBV6-6; d_gene: -; CDR3aa: CASSYKGRADTQYF; CDR3nt: TGTGCCAGCAGTTACAAGGGTAGGGCAGATACGCAGTATTTT
j_gene: TRBJ2-1; abundance: few; v_gene: TRBV20-1; d_gene: TRBD2; CDR3aa: CSADPAGGYNEQFF; CDR3nt: TGCAGTGCCGACCCAGCGGGAGGGTACAATGAGCAGTTCTTC
j_gene: TRBJ2-7; abundance: many; v_gene: TRBV15; d_gene: -; CDR3aa: CATSRDRTANEQYF; CDR3nt: TGTGCCACCAGCAGAGATCGGACAGCTAACGAGCAGTACTTC
j_gene: TRBJ2-2; abundance: -; v_gene: TRBV12-3/TRBV12-4; d_gene: TRBD2; CDR3aa: CASSLYLSGVNTGELFF; CDR3nt: TGTGCCAGCAGTTTATACCTTAGCGGGGTGAACACCGGGGAGCTGTTTTTT
j_gene: TRBJ1-5; abundance: few; v_gene: TRBV29-1; d_gene: TRBD1; CDR3aa: CSVLQGDSNQPQHF; CDR3nt: TGCAGCGTTTTACAGGGGGACAGCAATCAGCCCCAGCATTTT
j_gene: TRBJ2-3; abundance: -; v_gene: TRBV12-3/TRBV12-4; d_gene: TRBD2; CDR3aa: CASRLSSGVTDTQYF; CDR3nt: TGTGCCAGCAGACTTTCTAGCGGGGTGACAGATACGCAGTATTTT
j_gene: TRBJ2-7; abundance: few; v_gene: TRBV20-1; d_gene: TRBD1; CDR3aa: CSTRTGGTPYEQYF; CDR3nt: TGCAGTACAAGGACAGGGGGCACCCCCTACGAGCAGTACTTC
j_gene: TRBJ2-3; abundance: -; v_gene: TRBV7-6; d_gene: TRBD2; CDR3aa: CASSPSPDGGRAGDTQYF; CDR3nt: TGTGCCAGCAGCCCCTCGCCAGACGGCGGGAGGGCAGGAGATACGCAGTATTTT
j_gene: TRBJ2-2; abundance: -; v_gene: TRBV3-1; d_gene: TRBD2; CDR3aa: CASRRGTSGSDTGELFF; CDR3nt: TGTGCCAGCAGGCGCGGGACTAGCGGGAGTGACACCGGGGAGCTGTTTTTT
j_gene: TRBJ1-1; abundance: few; v_gene: TRBV10-3; d_gene: TRBD1; CDR3aa: CAISESAGQGTEAFF; CDR3nt: TGTGCCATCAGTGAGTCTGCGGGACAGGGGACCGAAGCTTTCTTT
j_gene: TRBJ2-7; abundance: -; v_gene: TRBV20-1; d_gene: TRBD1; CDR3aa: CSAPDRGYEQYF; CDR3nt: TGCAGTGCTCCCGACAGGGGCTACGAGCAGTACTTC
j_gene: TRBJ2-1; abundance: -; v_gene: TRBV21-1; d_gene: -; CDR3aa: CASSTSNTTPKGQFF; CDR3nt: TGTGCCAGCTCGACTAGTAACACCACTCCGAAAGGGCAGTTCTTC
j_gene: TRBJ2-7; abundance: few; v_gene: TRBV6-1; d_gene: TRBD1; CDR3aa: CASSLQGPDEQYF; CDR3nt: TGTGCCAGCAGCCTACAGGGGCCGGACGAGCAGTACTTC
j_gene: TRBJ1-6; abundance: -; v_gene: TRBV20-1; d_gene: -; CDR3aa: CSGRDRKGNSPLHF; CDR3nt: TGCAGTGGGAGAGACAGGAAGGGTAATTCACCCCTCCACTTT
j_gene: TRBJ1-6; abundance: few; v_gene: TRBV25-1; d_gene: -; CDR3aa: CASLQGIGSPLHF; CDR3nt: TGTGCCAGTTTACAGGGAATAGGCTCACCCCTCCACTTT
j_gene: TRBJ2-6; abundance: -; v_gene: TRBV4-2; d_gene: -; CDR3aa: CASSPAGGSGANVLTF; CDR3nt: TGTGCCAGCAGCCCCGCCGGGGGCTCTGGGGCCAACGTCCTGACTTTC
j_gene: TRBJ2-3; abundance: few; v_gene: TRBV6-1; d_gene: TRBD2; CDR3aa: CASSPDSRLAGAPDTQYF; CDR3nt: TGTGCCAGCAGCCCCGATAGTAGACTAGCGGGAGCCCCAGATACGCAGTATTTT
j_gene: TRBJ2-5; abundance: few; v_gene: TRBV12-3/TRBV12-4; d_gene: -; CDR3aa: CASSRDTGTETQYF; CDR3nt: TGTGCCAGCAGTCGAGACACGGGAACCGAGACCCAGTACTTC
j_gene: TRBJ1-2; abundance: -; v_gene: TRBV5-1; d_gene: TRBD1; CDR3aa: CASSSSQTTGTHGYTF; CDR3nt: TGCGCCAGCAGCTCCAGCCAAACGACAGGGACCCATGGCTACACCTTC
j_gene: TRBJ1-4; abundance: few; v_gene: TRBV4-1; d_gene: -; CDR3aa: CASSQNYKLFF; CDR3nt: TGCGCCAGCAGCCAGAACTACAAACTGTTTTTT
j_gene: TRBJ2-1; abundance: -; v_gene: TRBV6-1; d_gene: TRBD2; CDR3aa: CASREAGDNEQFF; CDR3nt: TGTGCCAGCAGGGAAGCGGGAGACAATGAGCAGTTCTTC
j_gene: TRBJ2-7; abundance: -; v_gene: TRBV3-1; d_gene: TRBD1; CDR3aa: CASSPLADRGRYEQYF; CDR3nt: TGTGCCAGCAGCCCTCTTGCGGACAGGGGCAGGTACGAGCAGTACTTC
j_gene: TRBJ2-7; abundance: few; v_gene: TRBV18; d_gene: -; CDR3aa: CASSPPGDGEQYF; CDR3nt: TGTGCCAGCTCACCACCAGGGGATGGGGAGCAGTACTTC
j_gene: TRBJ2-7; abundance: once; v_gene: TRBV11-1; d_gene: TRBD2; CDR3aa: CASSSLTVGLAYYEQYF; CDR3nt: TGTGCCAGCAGCTCCCTTACCGTCGGACTAGCTTACTACGAGCAGTACTTC
j_gene: TRBJ2-3; abundance: -; v_gene: TRBV7-2; d_gene: TRBD1; CDR3aa: CASSLKTGGGSTDTQYF; CDR3nt: TGTGCCAGCAGCTTAAAAACAGGGGGCGGAAGCACAGATACGCAGTATTTT
j_gene: TRBJ2-7; abundance: few; v_gene: TRBV7-2; d_gene: TRBD1; CDR3aa: CASSSASRGPYEQYF; CDR3nt: TGTGCCAGCAGCTCGGCGTCCAGGGGGCCGTACGAGCAGTACTTC
j_gene: TRBJ2-5; abundance: once; v_gene: TRBV14; d_gene: -; CDR3aa: CASSPSKVGPQETQYF; CDR3nt: TGTGCCAGCAGCCCGTCCAAGGTGGGACCGCAAGAGACCCAGTACTTC
j_gene: TRBJ2-3; abundance: -; v_gene: TRBV27; d_gene: -; CDR3aa: CASSSRVPEARTDTQYF; CDR3nt: TGTGCCAGCAGCTCCAGGGTGCCGGAGGCACGCACAGATACGCAGTATTTT
j_gene: TRBJ2-5; abundance: few; v_gene: TRBV5-1; d_gene: TRBD2; CDR3aa: CASSSGSVGLAGTQETQYF; CDR3nt: TGCGCCAGCAGCTCCGGCTCAGTAGGACTAGCGGGGACCCAAGAGACCCAGTACTTC
j_gene: TRBJ2-3; abundance: -; v_gene: TRBV5-1; d_gene: TRBD2; CDR3aa: CASSLNAGEQYF; CDR3nt: TGCGCCAGCAGCTTGAATGCGGGAGAGCAGTATTTT
j_gene: TRBJ2-7; abundance: few; v_gene: TRBV12-3/TRBV12-4; d_gene: -; CDR3aa: CASSPTGRTPYEQYF; CDR3nt: TGTGCCAGCAGCCCAACGGGACGGACCCCCTACGAGCAGTACTTC